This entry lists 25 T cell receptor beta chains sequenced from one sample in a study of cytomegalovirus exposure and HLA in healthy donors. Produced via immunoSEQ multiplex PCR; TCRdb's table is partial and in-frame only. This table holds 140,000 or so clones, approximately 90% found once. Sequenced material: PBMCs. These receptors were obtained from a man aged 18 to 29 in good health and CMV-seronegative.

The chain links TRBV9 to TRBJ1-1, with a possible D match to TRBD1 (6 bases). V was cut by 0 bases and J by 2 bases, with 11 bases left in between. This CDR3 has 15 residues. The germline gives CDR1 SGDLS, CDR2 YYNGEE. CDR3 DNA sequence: TGTGCCAGCAGCGTAGGAGGGGGTGAAAACACTGAAGCTTTCTTT. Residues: CASSVGGGENTEAFF.

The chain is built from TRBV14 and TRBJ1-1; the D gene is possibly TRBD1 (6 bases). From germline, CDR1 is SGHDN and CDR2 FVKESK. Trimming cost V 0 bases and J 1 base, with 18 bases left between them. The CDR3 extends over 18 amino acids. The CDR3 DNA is TGTGCCAGCAGCCAAGAACCCCCCTGGACAGTATCGAACACTGAAGCTTTCTTT. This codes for CASSQEPPWTVSNTEAFF. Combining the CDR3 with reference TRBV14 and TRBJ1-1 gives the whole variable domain EAGVTQFPSHSVIEKGQTVTLRCDPISGHDNLYWYRRVMGKEIKFLLHFVKESKQDESGMPNNRFLAERTGGTYSTLKVQPAELEDSGVYFCASSQEPPWTVSNTEAFFGQGTRLTVV.

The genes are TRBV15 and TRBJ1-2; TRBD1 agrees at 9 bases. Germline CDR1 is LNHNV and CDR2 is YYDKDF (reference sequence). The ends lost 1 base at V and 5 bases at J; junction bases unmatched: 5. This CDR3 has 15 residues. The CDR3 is CATSRGVGTGYGYTF. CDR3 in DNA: TGTGCCACCAGCAGAGGGGTGGGGACAGGGTATGGCTACACCTTC.

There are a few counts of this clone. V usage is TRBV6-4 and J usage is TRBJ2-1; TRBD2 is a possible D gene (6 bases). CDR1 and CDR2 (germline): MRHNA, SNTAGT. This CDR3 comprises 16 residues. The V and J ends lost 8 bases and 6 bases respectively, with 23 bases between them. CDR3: CASSASEGLGSNEQFF. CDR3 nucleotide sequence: TGTGCCAGCTCTGCCTCGGAGGGACTGGGCTCCAATGAGCAGTTCTTC.

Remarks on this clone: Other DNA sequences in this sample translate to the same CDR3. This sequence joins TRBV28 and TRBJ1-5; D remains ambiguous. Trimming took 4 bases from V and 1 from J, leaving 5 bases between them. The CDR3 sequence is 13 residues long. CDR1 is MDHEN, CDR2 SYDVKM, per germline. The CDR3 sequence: CASSSGSNQPQHF. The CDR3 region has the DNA TGTGCCAGCAGTTCGGGGAGCAATCAGCCCCAGCATTTT.

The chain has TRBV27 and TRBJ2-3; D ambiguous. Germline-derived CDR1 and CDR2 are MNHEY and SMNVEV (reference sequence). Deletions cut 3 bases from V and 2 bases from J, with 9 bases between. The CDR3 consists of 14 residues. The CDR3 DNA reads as TGTGCCAGCAGTTTTGGTAGATCCACAGATACGCAGTATTTT. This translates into CASSFGRSTDTQYF.

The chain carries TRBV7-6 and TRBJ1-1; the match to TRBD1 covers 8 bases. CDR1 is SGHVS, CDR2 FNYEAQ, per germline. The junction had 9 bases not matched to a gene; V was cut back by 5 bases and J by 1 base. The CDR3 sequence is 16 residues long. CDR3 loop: CASSPWTGRANTEAFF. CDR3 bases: TGTGCCAGCAGCCCGTGGACAGGGAGAGCGAACACTGAAGCTTTCTTT. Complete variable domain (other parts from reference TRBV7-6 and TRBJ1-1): GAGVSQSPRYKVTKRGQDVALRCDPISGHVSLYWYRQALGQGPEFLTYFNYEAQQDKSGLPNDRFSAERPEGSISTLTIQRTEQRDSAMYRCASSPWTGRANTEAFFGQGTRLTVV.

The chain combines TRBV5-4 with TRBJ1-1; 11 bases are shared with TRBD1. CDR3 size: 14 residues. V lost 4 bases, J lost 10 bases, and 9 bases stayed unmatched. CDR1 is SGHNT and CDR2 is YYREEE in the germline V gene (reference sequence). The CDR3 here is CASSQEGQGGPAFF. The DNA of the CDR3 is TGTGCCAGCAGCCAGGAGGGACAGGGGGGACCAGCTTTCTTT.

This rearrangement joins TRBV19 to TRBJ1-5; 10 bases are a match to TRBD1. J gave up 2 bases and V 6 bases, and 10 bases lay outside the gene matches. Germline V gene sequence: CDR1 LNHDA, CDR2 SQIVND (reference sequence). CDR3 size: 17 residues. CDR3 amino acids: CASSKSGTGVRNQPQHF. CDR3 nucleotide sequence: TGTGCCAGTAGCAAGTCCGGGACAGGGGTTCGCAATCAGCCCCAGCATTTT.

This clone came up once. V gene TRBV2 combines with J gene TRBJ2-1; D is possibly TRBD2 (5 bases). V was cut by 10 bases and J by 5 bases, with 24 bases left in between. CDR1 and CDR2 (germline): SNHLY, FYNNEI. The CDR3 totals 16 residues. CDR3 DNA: TGTGCCACCGCGCCTCTAGCTTCCCTCCGCAACAATGAGCAGTTCTTC. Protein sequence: CATAPLASLRNNEQFF.

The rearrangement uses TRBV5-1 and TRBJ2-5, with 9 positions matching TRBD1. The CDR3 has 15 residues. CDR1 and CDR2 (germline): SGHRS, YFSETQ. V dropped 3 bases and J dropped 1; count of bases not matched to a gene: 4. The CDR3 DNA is TGCGCCAGCAGCTCGACAGGGGGTTCCCAAGAGACCCAGTACTTC. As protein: CASSSTGGSQETQYF.

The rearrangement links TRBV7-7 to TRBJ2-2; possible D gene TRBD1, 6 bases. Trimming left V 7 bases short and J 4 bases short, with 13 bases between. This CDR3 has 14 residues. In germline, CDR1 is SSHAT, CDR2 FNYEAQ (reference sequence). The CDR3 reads CASMAGAATGELFF. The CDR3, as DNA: TGTGCCAGCATGGCAGGGGCTGCCACCGGGGAGCTGTTTTTT.

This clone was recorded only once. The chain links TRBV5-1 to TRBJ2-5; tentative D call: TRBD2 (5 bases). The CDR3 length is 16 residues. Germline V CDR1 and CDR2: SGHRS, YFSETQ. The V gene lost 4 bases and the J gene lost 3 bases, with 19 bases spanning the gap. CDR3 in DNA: TGCGCCAGCAGCACGACCATGGTAGGAGGAAAAGAGACCCAGTACTTC. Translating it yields CASSTTMVGGKETQYF. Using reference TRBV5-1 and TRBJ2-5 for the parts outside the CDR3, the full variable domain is KAGVTQTPRYLIKTRGQQVTLSCSPISGHRSVSWYQQTPGQGLQFLFEYFSETQRNKGNFPGRFSGRQFSNSRSEMNVSTLELGDSALYLCASSTTMVGGKETQYFGPGTRLLVL.

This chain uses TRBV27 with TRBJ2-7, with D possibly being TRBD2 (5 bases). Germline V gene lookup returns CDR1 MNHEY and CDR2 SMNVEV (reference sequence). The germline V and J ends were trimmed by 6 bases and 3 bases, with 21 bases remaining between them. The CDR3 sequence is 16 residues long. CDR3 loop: CASSPRASRLNYEQYV. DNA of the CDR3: TGTGCCAGCAGCCCCCGGGCTAGCCGGCTTAACTACGAGCAGTACGTC.

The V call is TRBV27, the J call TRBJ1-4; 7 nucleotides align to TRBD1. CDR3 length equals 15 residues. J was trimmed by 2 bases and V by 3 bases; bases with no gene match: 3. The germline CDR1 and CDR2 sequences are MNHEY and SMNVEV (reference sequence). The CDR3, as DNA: TGTGCCAGCAGTTTTCAGGGGGTTACTAATGAAAAACTGTTTTTT. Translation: CASSFQGVTNEKLFF. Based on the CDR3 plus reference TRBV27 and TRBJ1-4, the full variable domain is EAQVTQNPRYLITVTGKKLTVTCSQNMNHEYMSWYRQDPGLGLRQIYYSMNVEVTDKGDVPEGYKVSRKEKRNFPLILESPSPNQTSLYFCASSFQGVTNEKLFFGSGTQLSVL.

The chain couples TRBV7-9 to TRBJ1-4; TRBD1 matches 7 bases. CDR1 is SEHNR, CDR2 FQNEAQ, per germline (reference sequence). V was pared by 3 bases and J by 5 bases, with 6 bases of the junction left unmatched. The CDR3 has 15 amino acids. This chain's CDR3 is CASSFAGTVNEKLFF. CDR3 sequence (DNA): TGTGCCAGCAGCTTCGCCGGGACAGTAAATGAAAAACTGTTTTTT.

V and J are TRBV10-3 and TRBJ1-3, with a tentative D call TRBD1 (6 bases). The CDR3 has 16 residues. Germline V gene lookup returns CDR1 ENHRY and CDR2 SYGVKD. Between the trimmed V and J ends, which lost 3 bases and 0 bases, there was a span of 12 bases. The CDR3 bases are TGTGCCATCAGTGAACCACAGGGCTACTCTGGAAACACCATATATTTT. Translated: CAISEPQGYSGNTIYF.

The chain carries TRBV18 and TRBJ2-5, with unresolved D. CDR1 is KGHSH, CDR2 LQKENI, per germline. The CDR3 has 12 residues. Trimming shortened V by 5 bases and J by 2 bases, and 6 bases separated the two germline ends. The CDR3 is CASSSSQETQYF. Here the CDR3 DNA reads TGTGCCAGCTCATCGAGTCAAGAGACCCAGTACTTC.

The CDR3 here is CSVDGATEAFF. Here the CDR3 DNA reads TGCAGCGTTGACGGTGCGACTGAAGCTTTCTTT. This chain uses TRBV29-1 with TRBJ1-1, with D unclear. Looked up from germline, CDR1 is SQVTM and CDR2 is ANQGSEA. Trimming stripped 3 bases from V and 5 bases from J, with 7 bases between. The CDR3 covers 11 residues.

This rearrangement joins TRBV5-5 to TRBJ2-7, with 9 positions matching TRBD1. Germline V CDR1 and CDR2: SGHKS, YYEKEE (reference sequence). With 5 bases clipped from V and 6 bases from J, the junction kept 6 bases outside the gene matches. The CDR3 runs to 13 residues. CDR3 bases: TGTGCCAGCAGTTTACAGGGGGCCAGCGAGCAGTACTTC. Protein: CASSLQGASEQYF.

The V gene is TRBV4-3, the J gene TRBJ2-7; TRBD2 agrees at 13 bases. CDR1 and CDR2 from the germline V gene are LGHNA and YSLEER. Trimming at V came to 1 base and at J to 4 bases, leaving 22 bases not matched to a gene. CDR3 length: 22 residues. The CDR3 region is CASSQGESGHLGLAGDFYEQYV. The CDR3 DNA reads TGCGCCAGCAGCCAAGGGGAATCGGGACACCTAGGACTAGCGGGAGACTTTTACGAGCAGTACGTC.

The CDR3 here is CASSLQGAGNTIYF. The CDR3 DNA reads TGTGCCAGCAGTTTGCAGGGGGCTGGAAACACCATATATTTT. The rearrangement uses TRBV28 and TRBJ1-3; 7 positions agree with TRBD1. Trimming cost V 3 bases and J 2 bases; bases outside gene matches: 1. The CDR3 totals 14 residues. Germline V gene lookup returns CDR1 MDHEN and CDR2 SYDVKM.

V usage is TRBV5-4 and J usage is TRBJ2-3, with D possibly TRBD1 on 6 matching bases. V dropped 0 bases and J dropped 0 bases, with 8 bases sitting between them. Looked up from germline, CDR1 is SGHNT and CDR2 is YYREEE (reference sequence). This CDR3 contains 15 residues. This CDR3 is CASSLGDTSTDTQYF. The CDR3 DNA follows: TGTGCCAGCAGCTTGGGGGACACTAGCACAGATACGCAGTATTTT. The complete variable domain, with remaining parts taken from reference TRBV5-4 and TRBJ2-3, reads ETGVTQSPTHLIKTRGQQVTLRCSSQSGHNTVSWYQQALGQGPQFIFQYYREEENGRGNFPPRFSGLQFPNYSSELNVNALELDDSALYLCASSLGDTSTDTQYFGPGTRLTVL.

The CDR3 DNA reads TGTGCCAGTAGTATAGACGGGACTACCTACAATGAGCAGTTCTTC. This codes for CASSIDGTTYNEQFF. The chain is built from TRBV19 and TRBJ2-1, with TRBD2 matching over 7 bases. Germline V gives CDR1 LNHDA, CDR2 SQIVND (reference sequence). The CDR3 extends over 15 amino acids. The J segment lost 2 bases and the V segment lost 0 bases, leaving 1 base of the junction unmatched.

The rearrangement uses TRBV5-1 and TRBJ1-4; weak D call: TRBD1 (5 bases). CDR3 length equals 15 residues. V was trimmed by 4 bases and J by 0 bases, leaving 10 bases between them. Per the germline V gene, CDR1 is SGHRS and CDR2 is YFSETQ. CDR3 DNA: TGCGCCAGCAGCCGTCAGACAGCAACTAATGAAAAACTGTTTTTT. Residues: CASSRQTATNEKLFF.